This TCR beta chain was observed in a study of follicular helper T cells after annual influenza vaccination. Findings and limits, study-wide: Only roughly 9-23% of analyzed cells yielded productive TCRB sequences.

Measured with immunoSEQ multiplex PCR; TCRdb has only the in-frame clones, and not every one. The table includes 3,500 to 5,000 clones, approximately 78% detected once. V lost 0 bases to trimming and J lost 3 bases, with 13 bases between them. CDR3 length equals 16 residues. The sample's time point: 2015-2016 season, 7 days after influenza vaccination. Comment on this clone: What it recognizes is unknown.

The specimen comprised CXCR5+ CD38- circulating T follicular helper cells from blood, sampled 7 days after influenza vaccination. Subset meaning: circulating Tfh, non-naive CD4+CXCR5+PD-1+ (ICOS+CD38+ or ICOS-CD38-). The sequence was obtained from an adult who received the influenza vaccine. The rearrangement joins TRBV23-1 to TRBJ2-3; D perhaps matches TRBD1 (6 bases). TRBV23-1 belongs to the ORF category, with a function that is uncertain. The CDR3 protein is CASSQSGQGRTDTQYF. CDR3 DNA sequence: TGCGCCAGCAGTCAATCGGGGCAGGGGAGAACAGATACGCAGTATTTT.